This paragraph reports one T cell receptor beta chain. This table comes from immunoSEQ multiplex PCR, and its TCRdb copy is limited to in-frame clones, with some not included. The sample shows more than 75,000 clones, roughly nine tenths of them seen only once. The CDR3 is 12 residues long. Trimming at V came to 7 bases and at J to 8 bases, leaving 2 bases not matched to a gene. The V gene's germline CDR1 is SGHVS and CDR2 FQNEAQ. This sample was included in a study of PD-L1 blockade in urothelial cancer. The overall study: It was in the mid-2010s that patients started atezolizumab at 1,200 mg intravenously every 3 weeks.

Locally advanced or metastatic urothelial carcinoma was diagnosed in the patients. Each patient gave between 1 and 8 samples of peripheral blood mononuclear cells, which were collected pretreatment and during treatment. The sequence was collected from a man aged 55 to 69 with urothelial cancer. This chain uses TRBV7-8 with TRBJ2-1; 10 bases agree with TRBD2. Sequencing was performed on PBMCs, taken around atezolizumab (anti-PD-L1) treatment. The CDR3 sequence: CASIAGGDEQFF. The DNA for the CDR3 is TGTGCCAGCATAGCGGGGGGCGATGAGCAGTTCTTC.